This entry is about one TCR beta chain. The data belong to a study of blood T cell repertoires in COVID-19. Patients in Seattle were enrolled during active infection, then followed longitudinally. Some clones are missing from TCRdb's copy, which holds only in-frame ones; the method was immunoSEQ multiplex PCR. The sample lists about 200,000 clones; roughly 77% were seen once. Germline V gene sequence: CDR1 MNHEY, CDR2 SVGEGT. Trimming took off 3 bases at V and 3 bases at J, with 9 bases between the two ends. This CDR3 region has 14 residues. This receptor was identified in a woman aged 40 to 50 with COVID-19, enrolled during active disease. V gene TRBV6-2 or TRBV6-3 combines with J gene TRBJ1-5; a possible D gene is TRBD1 (5 bases). Sequenced input: peripheral blood. The CDR3 sequence is CASSYLGPNQPQHF. The CDR3 DNA is TGTGCCAGCAGTTATTTGGGGCCCAATCAGCCCCAGCATTTT.